The rows below give T cell receptor beta chains drawn from one sample of a study of blood T cell repertoires in COVID-19. Measured with immunoSEQ multiplex PCR; TCRdb has only the in-frame clones, and not every one. The repertoire includes 170,000 or so clones, roughly 90% of them detected once, and roughly 7% sits in the top ten. Input material: PBMCs or T cells enriched from blood (not recorded which). The receptors stem from a woman between 50 and 59 years old who had recovered from COVID-19. Both conserved end residues are part of each CDR3. Fields, in order: clone size, D gene, J gene, V gene, CDR3 DNA, CDR3 protein. D genes are given only for firm matches. Some rows mark clone size as missing; the rest say once, few, many or name a class of expanded clone.

size: few; D: TRBD1; J: TRBJ1-2; V: TRBV5-5; DNA: TGTGCCAGCAGCCCCCGCCGGACAGGGTTGTACCCTAGTGGCTACACCTTC; CDR3: CASSPRRTGLYPSGYTF
size: .; D: TRBD2; J: TRBJ2-3; V: TRBV24-1; DNA: TGTGCCACCAGTGATCAAAATGTGCTAGCGGGAGCAGATACGCAGTATTTT; CDR3: CATSDQNVLAGADTQYF
size: .; D: .; J: TRBJ1-1; V: TRBV2; DNA: TGTGCCAGCAGTGCGCAGGGAAGTACTGAAGCTTTCTTT; CDR3: CASSAQGSTEAFF
size: .; D: .; J: TRBJ1-4; V: TRBV6-5; DNA: TGTGCCAGCAGCCAACCGGCAACTAATGAAAAACTGTTTTTT; CDR3: CASSQPATNEKLFF
size: .; D: .; J: TRBJ1-1; V: TRBV7-9; DNA: TGTGCCAGCAGCTTTGTCAGGGCTAGTGAAGCTTTCTTT; CDR3: CASSFVRASEAFF
size: .; D: TRBD1; J: TRBJ1-5; V: TRBV6-5; DNA: TGTGCCAGCAGTCAGGGACAGGGGGCTGTACAGCCCCAGCATTTT; CDR3: CASSQGQGAVQPQHF
size: .; D: TRBD2; J: TRBJ2-7; V: TRBV7-2; DNA: TGTGCCAGCAGCTTAGACGGCGGGAGCTACGAGCAGTACTTC; CDR3: CASSLDGGSYEQYF
size: once; D: .; J: TRBJ1-4; V: TRBV4-1; DNA: TGCGCCAGCAGCCAAGGACAGGATCTCCTGGAAAAACTGTTTTTT; CDR3: CASSQGQDLLEKLFF
size: .; D: .; J: TRBJ2-2; V: TRBV7-2; DNA: TGTGCCAGCAGCTTAGCGGGAGGCGCCGGGGAGCTGTTTTTT; CDR3: CASSLAGGAGELFF
size: few; D: TRBD1; J: TRBJ1-1; V: TRBV19; DNA: TGTGCCAGTAGCCACAGGGGCACTGAAGCTTTCTTT; CDR3: CASSHRGTEAFF